This TCR beta chain comes out of a study of cytomegalovirus exposure and HLA in healthy donors. The CDR3 sequence is 16 residues long. After removal of 3 bases from V and 0 bases from J, the junction contained 6 bases not matched to a gene. Germline V CDR1 and CDR2: SGHVS, FQNEAQ. The PCR made use of 60 Vbeta and 13 Jbeta primers. Profiled with immunoSEQ multiplex PCR; TCRdb holds only in-frame clones, not every one. Reported are roughly 100,000 clones; the ten largest clones contain under 0.7%. Source material: PBMCs. V gene TRBV7-8 combines with J gene TRBJ2-7; 9 bases fit TRBD1. The sequence derives from a man between 50 and 59 years old in good health and CMV-seronegative. The chain's CDR3 is CASSFPGQGSSYEQYF. Written as DNA, the CDR3 is TGTGCCAGCAGCTTCCCGGGACAGGGAAGCTCCTACGAGCAGTACTTC.